Presented here are 30 T cell receptor beta chains from one specimen sequenced in a study of blood T cell repertoires in COVID-19. TCRdb's table, derived via immunoSEQ multiplex PCR, lists solely in-frame clones and lacks some. The sample includes 300,000 or so clones, 86% seen only once; the top ten take 4% to 5.5%. Sample: PBMCs or T cells enriched from blood (not recorded which). Source of these receptors: a woman between 35 and 50 years old with acute COVID-19.

This rearrangement joins TRBV10-3 to TRBJ2-1; perhaps TRBD1 as D (6 bases). CDR1 ENHRY and CDR2 SYGVKD come from the germline V gene. Trimming removed 4 bases from V and 4 bases from J, with 8 bases in between. This CDR3 has 13 residues. The CDR3 here is CAISGGLYNEQFF. The CDR3 DNA reads as TGTGCCATCAGTGGGGGGCTTTACAATGAGCAGTTCTTC.

This clone has a single count. The chain combines TRBV2 with TRBJ1-5, with 7 bases matching TRBD1. The CDR3 has 15 residues. Germline CDR1 reads SNHLY; CDR2 reads FYNNEI. V shed 10 bases, J shed 1 base, and the junction held 10 bases outside the gene matches. CDR3 coding DNA: TGTGCCACCCGAGAAGGGGGCGGGAGCAATCAGCCCCAGCATTTT. Translating it yields CATREGGGSNQPQHF. The whole variable domain, filled in from reference TRBV2 and TRBJ1-5, reads EPEVTQTPSHQVTQMGQEVILRCVPISNHLYFYWYRQILGQKVEFLVSFYNNEISEKSEIFDDQFSVERPDGSNFTLKIRSTKLEDSAMYFCATREGGGSNQPQHFGDGTRLSIL.

The chain uses TRBV5-1 and TRBJ2-7; 10 bases map to TRBD2. The CDR3 length is 19 residues. Germline CDR1 SGHRS, CDR2 YFSETQ. Trimming cost V 0 bases and J 1 base; bases outside gene matches: 13. CDR3 DNA sequence: TGCGCCAGCAGCTTGGATCGCCTAGCGGGGGTGCCTACTTCCTACGAGCAGTACTTC. It translates to CASSLDRLAGVPTSYEQYF.

This sequence joins TRBV4-1 and TRBJ1-1; 12 bases are shared with TRBD1. V lost 7 bases, J lost 11 bases, and 5 bases stayed unmatched. The CDR3 loop spans 12 amino acids. Germline lookup yields CDR1 MGHRA and CDR2 YSYEKL. CDR3 in DNA: TGCGCCAGCACGGGACAGGGGGCGGGGGCTTTCTTT. This translates into CASTGQGAGAFF.

This sequence joins TRBV7-9 and TRBJ1-1, with D maybe TRBD1 (5 bases). CDR3 size: 14 residues. Trimming took 6 bases from V and 0 from J, leaving 11 bases between them. CDR1 is SEHNR and CDR2 is FQNEAQ in the germline V gene (reference sequence). The CDR3: CASRPGGLNTEAFF. The CDR3 DNA is TGTGCCAGCAGACCCGGGGGGTTGAACACTGAAGCTTTCTTT.

This clone is a singleton in its sample. V is TRBV6-5 and J is TRBJ1-2, with 8 nucleotides matching TRBD1. The V and J ends lost 5 bases and 7 bases, in that order; junction bases with no gene match: 3. Germline V CDR1 and CDR2: MNHEY, SVGAGI. There are 12 residues in the CDR3. This CDR3 reads CASSQDRVGYTF. Written as DNA, the CDR3 is TGTGCCAGCAGTCAGGACAGGGTTGGCTACACCTTC.

The chain recombines TRBV5-1 with TRBJ2-1, with D perhaps TRBD2 (5 bases). V was clipped by 4 bases and J by 9 bases, with 11 bases between them. This CDR3 spans 12 amino acids. Per the germline V gene, CDR1 is SGHRS and CDR2 is YFSETQ. Written as DNA, the CDR3 is TGCGCCAGCAGCCCCGGAGAGGGTGAGCAGTTCTTC. This translates into CASSPGEGEQFF.

V is TRBV7-3 and J is TRBJ2-7, with 9 bases that match TRBD1. The germline V gene has CDR1 SGHTA and CDR2 FQGTGA. This CDR3 has 14 residues. V was clipped by 5 bases and J by 6 bases; unmatched bases: 8. The CDR3 loop is CASSPGTGTLEQYF. The CDR3 DNA sequence: TGTGCCAGCAGCCCCGGGACAGGGACGCTCGAGCAGTACTTC. Supplemented by reference TRBV7-3 and TRBJ2-7, the full variable domain reads GAGVSQTPSNKVTEKGKYVELRCDPISGHTALYWYRQSLGQGPEFLIYFQGTGAADDSGLPNDRFFAVRPEGSVSTLKIQRTERGDSAVYLCASSPGTGTLEQYFGPGTRLTVT.

This chain uses TRBV19 with TRBJ1-2; 12 bases match TRBD1. The CDR3 length is 16 residues. CDR1 LNHDA and CDR2 SQIVND come from the germline V gene (reference sequence). V lost 7 bases and J lost 7; bases outside the gene matches: 13. The CDR3 loop reads CASIGIRGQGASGYTF. CDR3 DNA: TGTGCCAGTATCGGGATCAGGGGACAGGGGGCGTCTGGCTACACCTTC.

J is TRBJ2-1 and V is TRBV9; TRBD1 matches 10 bases. Germline assignment: CDR1 SGDLS and CDR2 YYNGEE. The CDR3 covers 17 residues. V was clipped by 4 bases and J by 3 bases; unmatched bases: 10. CDR3 protein: CASSPRTGGIIYNEQFF. The CDR3 DNA follows: TGTGCCAGCAGCCCCCGGACAGGGGGGATTATCTACAATGAGCAGTTCTTC.

The chain couples TRBV7-8 to TRBJ2-7; the match to TRBD2 covers 8 bases. With V trimmed by 0 bases and J by 3 bases, 7 bases remained unmatched. From germline, CDR1 is SGHVS and CDR2 FQNEAQ. CDR3 size: 16 residues. The CDR3 reads CASSLASSGSLYEQYF. CDR3 sequence (DNA): TGTGCCAGCAGCTTAGCGTCGAGCGGGAGCCTCTACGAGCAGTACTTC.

This chain uses TRBV28 with TRBJ1-5; D unclear. Trimming shortened V by 2 bases and J by 1 base, and 9 bases separated the two germline ends. Germline lookup yields CDR1 MDHEN and CDR2 SYDVKM. CDR3 length equals 15 residues. CDR3 DNA: TGTGCCAGCAGTTTAATCGCGGGGAGCAATCAGCCCCAGCATTTT. Protein sequence: CASSLIAGSNQPQHF.

This clone has only one observation. This chain connects TRBV9 to TRBJ2-5; a possible D gene is TRBD1 (5 bases). Germline V gene sequence: CDR1 SGDLS, CDR2 YYNGEE. The CDR3 runs to 12 residues. The ends were cut back, 4 bases at V and 5 bases at J, with 9 bases in the middle. This CDR3 reads CASSQGEETQYF. Here the CDR3 DNA reads TGTGCCAGCAGCCAGGGCGAGGAGACCCAGTACTTC.

There are a few counts of this clone. The V call is TRBV18, the J call TRBJ2-2; D possibly corresponds to TRBD2 (5 bases). Germline CDR1 KGHSH, CDR2 LQKENI. Trimming left V 2 bases short and J 0 bases short, with 13 bases between. The CDR3 has 17 residues. In DNA form, the CDR3 reads TGTGCCAGCTCACCAGCGGGCAGCCGAACGAACACCGGGGAGCTGTTTTTT. Amino acid sequence: CASSPAGSRTNTGELFF.

This chain joins TRBV12-5 and TRBJ2-3; weak D call: TRBD1 (6 bases). Germline V lookup: CDR1 LGHNT, CDR2 FRNRAP. The CDR3 spans 15 residues. The V gene lost 1 base and the J gene lost 1 base, with 9 bases spanning the gap. Here the CDR3 DNA reads TGTGCTAGTGGTTTGGGACAGGAAGGCACAGATACGCAGTATTTT. Amino acids: CASGLGQEGTDTQYF.

This chain uses TRBV29-1 with TRBJ2-7, with a weak D call TRBD1 (6 bases). There are 13 residues in the CDR3. CDR1 is SQVTM and CDR2 is ANQGSEA in the germline V gene. The V end was cut by 0 bases, the J end by 9 bases, with 15 bases between. In DNA, the CDR3 is TGCAGCGTTGAAGAGGGGGCGTCACTACGGCAGTACTTC. Translated, it gives CSVEEGASLRQYF.

V and J are TRBV27 and TRBJ1-4; D ambiguous. Trimming stripped 5 bases from V and 1 base from J, with 14 bases between. CDR3 length equals 16 residues. Germline V lookup: CDR1 MNHEY, CDR2 SMNVEV (reference sequence). As DNA, the CDR3 is TGTGCCAGCAGTGAGACTCGGGAATTAACTAATGAAAAACTGTTTTTT. Protein: CASSETRELTNEKLFF.

Concerning this clone itself: Other DNA sequences in the same sample also yield this CDR3. The rearrangement joins TRBV5-6 to TRBJ1-2, with D perhaps matching TRBD1 (6 bases). The germline CDR1 and CDR2 sequences are SGHDT and YYEEEE. CDR3 length equals 14 residues. Trimming pared 0 bases from V and 1 base from J, leaving 7 bases between. The CDR3 DNA sequence: TGTGCCAGCAGCTTGGAACAGGGTAACTATGGCTACACCTTC. Its translation is CASSLEQGNYGYTF. The entire variable domain, with the rest obtained from reference TRBV5-6 and TRBJ1-2, is as follows: DAGVTQSPTHLIKTRGQQVTLRCSPKSGHDTVSWYQQALGQGPQFIFQYYEEEERQRGNFPDRFSGHQFPNYSSELNVNALLLGDSALYLCASSLEQGNYGYTFGSGTRLTVV.

This clone has more than one count but fewer than ten. The V gene is TRBV6-2 or TRBV6-3, the J gene TRBJ1-3; D ambiguous. The CDR3 runs 15 residues. The germline V gene encodes CDR1 MNHEY and CDR2 SVGEGT. Trimming took 6 bases from V and 0 from J, leaving 12 bases between them. The CDR3 spells CASSRPGTSGNTIYF. The CDR3 nucleotides are TGTGCCAGCAGCCGACCGGGTACCTCTGGAAACACCATATATTTT.

This clone showed up just once. The chain joins TRBV13 to TRBJ2-1; 11 positions agree with TRBD2. Germline CDR1 is PRHDT and CDR2 is FYEKMQ (reference sequence). V shed 5 bases, J shed 3 bases, and the junction held 6 bases outside the gene matches. The CDR3 contains 16 residues. Here the CDR3 reads CASSPMLAGGYNEQFF. DNA of the CDR3: TGTGCCAGCAGCCCCATGCTAGCGGGGGGCTACAATGAGCAGTTCTTC.

With regard to this clone: Other DNA sequences in the sample encode the same CDR3. This rearrangement joins TRBV19 to TRBJ1-1, with 7 bases fitting TRBD1. This CDR3 region has 13 residues. V lost 6 bases, J lost 4 bases, and 5 bases stayed unmatched. The germline CDR1 and CDR2 sequences are LNHDA and SQIVND (reference sequence). CDR3 loop: CASSRQGLTEAFF. CDR3 bases: TGTGCCAGTAGCCGACAGGGACTCACTGAAGCTTTCTTT.

This rearrangement joins TRBV7-8 to TRBJ2-1; 7 bases are a match to TRBD1. CDR3 size: 16 residues. V shed 5 bases and J 8 bases; nucleotides not matched to a gene: 15. From germline, CDR1 is SGHVS and CDR2 FQNEAQ. CDR3 amino acids: CASSPSFTRGLDEQFF. CDR3 in DNA: TGTGCCAGCAGCCCATCATTCACGAGGGGGCTCGATGAGCAGTTCTTC.

The rearrangement joins TRBV5-6 to TRBJ1-1; TRBD1 matches 7 bases. The ends lost 2 bases at V and 9 bases at J; junction bases unmatched: 13. The CDR3 covers 15 residues. CDR1 is SGHDT, CDR2 YYEEEE, per germline. CDR3 protein: CASSLGTAGGPKAFF. In nucleotides, the CDR3 is TGTGCCAGCAGCTTAGGGACAGCAGGGGGGCCGAAAGCTTTCTTT. The full variable domain, completed using reference TRBV5-6 and TRBJ1-1, is DAGVTQSPTHLIKTRGQQVTLRCSPKSGHDTVSWYQQALGQGPQFIFQYYEEEERQRGNFPDRFSGHQFPNYSSELNVNALLLGDSALYLCASSLGTAGGPKAFFGQGTRLTVV.

V and J are TRBV19 and TRBJ2-7; TRBD1 agrees at 9 bases. V was pared by 3 bases and J by 2 bases, with 5 bases of the junction left unmatched. Germline V lookup: CDR1 LNHDA, CDR2 SQIVND (reference sequence). CDR3 size: 15 residues. In nucleotides, the CDR3 is TGTGCCAGTAGTATGTCGACAGGGGGGCCCTACGAGCAGTACTTC. Translated: CASSMSTGGPYEQYF. Using reference TRBV19 and TRBJ2-7 for the parts outside the CDR3, the full variable domain is DGGITQSPKYLFRKEGQNVTLSCEQNLNHDAMYWYRQDPGQGLRLIYYSQIVNDFQKGDIAEGYSVSREKKESFPLTVTSAQKNPTAFYLCASSMSTGGPYEQYFGPGTRLTVT.

This clone was picked up a small number of times. This chain's CDR3 is CASSPSGAPYEQYF. The CDR3 coding sequence is TGTGCCAGCAGTCCGAGCGGGGCCCCGTACGAGCAGTACTTC. The chain combines TRBV6-5 with TRBJ2-7; 7 bases align to TRBD2. Germline trimming cut 5 bases from V and 4 bases from J; bases unmatched to any gene: 8. Germline CDR1 MNHEY, CDR2 SVGAGI. The CDR3 covers 14 residues.

This clone was recorded once. The V gene is TRBV5-1, the J gene TRBJ2-5, with 8 nucleotides matching TRBD2. Looked up from germline, CDR1 is SGHRS and CDR2 is YFSETQ. This CDR3 contains 16 residues. V was pared by 0 bases and J by 1 base, with 5 bases of the junction left unmatched. Written as DNA, the CDR3 is TGCGCCAGCAGCTTGGCCGTCGGGAGGGCCCAAGAGACCCAGTACTTC. It translates to CASSLAVGRAQETQYF.

In its sample, this clone was seen once. The V call is TRBV11-2, the J call TRBJ2-5; D gene unclear. Germline V CDR1 and CDR2: SGHAT, FQNNGV. This CDR3 region has 13 residues. Trimming took off 5 bases at V and 5 bases at J, with 12 bases between the two ends. Here the CDR3 reads CASSPNLSETQYF. DNA for the CDR3: TGTGCCAGCAGCCCCAATCTGAGTGAGACCCAGTACTTC.

The rearrangement joins TRBV9 to TRBJ2-3, with 9 bases matching TRBD2. This CDR3 is built from 16 residues. CDR1 and CDR2 from the germline V gene are SGDLS and YYNGEE. The ends lost 3 bases at V and 1 base at J; junction bases unmatched: 6. The CDR3, as DNA: TGTGCCAGCAGCGCACTAATAGCGGGGGGCACAGATACGCAGTATTTT. As protein: CASSALIAGGTDTQYF.

The chain combines TRBV3-1 (or the pseudogene TRBV3-2) with TRBJ1-1; D gene uncertain. The CDR3 is 13 residues long. Trimming left V 4 bases short and J 2 bases short, with 8 bases between. The germline V gene encodes CDR1 LGHDT and CDR2 YNNKEL (reference sequence). In DNA, the CDR3 is TGTGCCAGCAGCCGAAACAGAAACACTGAAGCTTTCTTT. Translated: CASSRNRNTEAFF.

This sequence joins TRBV11-2 and TRBJ2-7; D possibly corresponds to TRBD2 (6 bases). The CDR3 consists of 13 residues. From germline, CDR1 is SGHAT and CDR2 FQNNGV. The V gene lost 7 bases and the J gene lost 3 bases, with 13 bases spanning the gap. In DNA form, the CDR3 reads TGTGCCAGCAACCGGGACTTAAACTACGAGCAGTACTTC. It specifies CASNRDLNYEQYF.